A selection of T cell receptor beta chains follows, all from one sample in a study of T cell repertoires and HLA-DP antigens. No antigens are known for them. The data were produced by immunoSEQ multiplex PCR, yet TCRdb's version contains in-frame clones alone and is incomplete. The sample contains around 90,000 clones, roughly nine tenths of which appear only once. The sample consisted of CD4+ T cells from PBMCs. The origin of the receptors is a man aged 50 or older in good health and CMV-seronegative. Each CDR3 is given with its conserved first and last residue. Fields, in order: clone size, D gene, J gene, V gene, CDR3 DNA, CDR3 protein. The D gene is left open where the match is weak. Some rows mark clone size as missing; the rest say once, few, many or name a class of expanded clone.

.	.	TRBJ1-1	TRBV29-1	TGCAGCGCGACCCTGAACACTGAAGCTTTCTTT	CSATLNTEAFF
.	.	TRBJ1-5	TRBV7-3	TGTGCCAGCAGCCCCGGGGGGGGTGGTCAGCCCCAGCATTTT	CASSPGGGGQPQHF
few	.	TRBJ1-5	TRBV29-1	TGCAGCGTTGGGACAGACCTTTATCAGCCCCAGCATTTT	CSVGTDLYQPQHF
.	.	TRBJ1-1	TRBV30	TGTGCCTGGAGTGTAAACTTTGAAGCTTTCTTT	CAWSVNFEAFF
.	.	TRBJ1-1	TRBV7-9	TGTGCCAGCAGCCGACAGTTTGAAGCTTTCTTT	CASSRQFEAFF
.	TRBD1	TRBJ2-7	TRBV7-2	TGTGCCAGCAGCGAACAGGGGTACGAGCAGTACTTC	CASSEQGYEQYF
.	.	TRBJ2-2	TRBV28	TGTGCCAGCAGTTTATTCGGGTCGGGGGTCACCGGGGAGCTGTTTTTT	CASSLFGSGVTGELFF
.	TRBD1	TRBJ2-3	TRBV18	TGTGCCAGCTCACCTAGGACAGGGGGCAAGGCAGATACGCAGTATTTT	CASSPRTGGKADTQYF
.	TRBD1	TRBJ2-2	TRBV6-1	TGTGCCAGCAGGGGACAGGACATGAACACCGGGGAGCTGTTTTTT	CASRGQDMNTGELFF
.	.	TRBJ1-1	TRBV9	TGTGCCAGCAGCGTAGCCCCTGCAGTGAACACTGAAGCTTTCTTT	CASSVAPAVNTEAFF
.	.	TRBJ2-7	TRBV6-6	TGTGCCAGCACCGCGGACAGCTCCTACGAGCAGTACTTC	CASTADSSYEQYF
.	.	TRBJ1-3	TRBV7-9	TGTGCCAGCAGCTTATCAAGACAGTTACAAGGGAACACCATATATTTT	CASSLSRQLQGNTIYF
.	TRBD2	TRBJ2-7	TRBV5-1	TGCGCCAGCACCTTGACTAGCGGGAGTCGATACGAGCAGTACTTC	CASTLTSGSRYEQYF
.	TRBD2	TRBJ2-3	TRBV5-4	TGTGCCAGCAGACTAGCGGGGGGGCCATCCGATACGCAGTATTTT	CASRLAGGPSDTQYF
.	.	TRBJ2-5	TRBV6-5	TGTCAAGTAGGGGAGGAGACCCAGTACTTC	CQVGEETQYF
.	.	TRBJ2-1	TRBV6-1	TGTGCCAGCAGTGACCTACCCGGCTCCTACAATGAGCAGTTCTTC	CASSDLPGSYNEQFF
.	.	TRBJ1-6	TRBV5-6	TGTGCCAGCAGTGCTATATCAAACCGGGCGCAACAGTCTTCACCCCTCCACTTT	CASSAISNRAQQSSPLHF
.	.	TRBJ1-1	TRBV30	TGTGCCTGGAGAGAGGAGGGAATCACTGAAGCTTTCTTT	CAWREEGITEAFF
.	.	TRBJ1-6	TRBV30	TGTGCCTGCCTACGTGGGGGGCCCAATTCACCCCTCCACTTT	CACLRGGPNSPLHF
.	.	TRBJ2-2	TRBV18	TGTGCCAGCTACTGGGGCACGAACACCGGGGAGCTGTTTTTT	CASYWGTNTGELFF
.	.	TRBJ2-3	TRBV6-4	TGTGCCAGCCGTGGGGGGAGCACAGATACGCAGTATTTT	CASRGGSTDTQYF
.	.	TRBJ2-3	TRBV2	TGTGCCAGCAACCCAGACCAGACAGATACGCAGTATTTT	CASNPDQTDTQYF
.	.	TRBJ2-7	TRBV11-2	TGTGCCAGCAGCTTAGGGAACAACTACGAGCAGTACTTC	CASSLGNNYEQYF
.	.	TRBJ2-1	TRBV21-1	TGTGCCAGCAGCAATCTCGTTCCGAACGCCGTCTACAATGAGCAGTTCTTC	CASSNLVPNAVYNEQFF
once	.	TRBJ2-3	TRBV30	TGTGCCTGGACCCCTCGGGGCCTCACAGATACGCAGTATTTT	CAWTPRGLTDTQYF
.	.	TRBJ2-5	TRBV18	TGTGCCAGCTCACCTCCTCAGCGTGCCCGGGAGACCCAGTACTTC	CASSPPQRARETQYF
.	TRBD2	TRBJ2-1	TRBV27	TGTGCCAGCAGCCACCGACTAGCGGGAGGGAACAATGAGCAGTTCTTC	CASSHRLAGGNNEQFF
few	.	TRBJ1-1	TRBV5-4	TGTGCCAGCAGTGGACGGAAGAACACTGAAGCTTTCTTT	CASSGRKNTEAFF
.	.	TRBJ2-3	TRBV4-1	TGCGCCAGCAGCCAAGGGCCCAGAGCGGGCCCAACAGATACGCAGTATTTT	CASSQGPRAGPTDTQYF
.	.	TRBJ2-5	TRBV18	TGTGCCAGCTCAGGGGGGCGCGGAGAGACCCAGTACTTC	CASSGGRGETQYF
.	.	TRBJ2-3	TRBV7-2	TGTGCCAGCAGCTTTTTAGCGAGGGGGAGATCAGATACGCAGTATTTT	CASSFLARGRSDTQYF
once	.	TRBJ2-7	TRBV6-1	TGTGCCAGCAGTGAATCAGGAATACGCTACGAGCAGTACTTC	CASSESGIRYEQYF
.	.	TRBJ1-5	TRBV7-2	TGTGCCAGCAGCTTACGTGGGCAGCCCCAGCATTTT	CASSLRGQPQHF
.	.	TRBJ2-2	TRBV7-2	TGTGCCAGCAGCTTAGACAGGGTTCCCATCACCGGGGAGCTGTTTTTT	CASSLDRVPITGELFF
.	TRBD2	TRBJ2-3	TRBV7-9	TGTGCCAGCAGTCTAGGGGAAAGCGGGGGAAGCACAGATACGCAGTATTTT	CASSLGESGGSTDTQYF
.	.	TRBJ1-2	TRBV21-1	TGTGCCAGCAGCAAACTAGACGGAGGGGCCGGTTTCGGAGGCTACACCTTC	CASSKLDGGAGFGGYTF
once	.	TRBJ2-5	TRBV16	TGTGCCAGCAGCCGGGCAAGGCAAGAGACCCAGTACTTC	CASSRARQETQYF
few	.	TRBJ1-1	TRBV7-2	TGTGCCAGCAGCTTGGGAACAGGGCAAGCTTTCTTT	CASSLGTGQAFF
.	TRBD2	TRBJ2-5	TRBV7-6	TGTGCCAGCAGCCCCGGGGGACTAGCGGGAGTAGAGACCCAGTACTTC	CASSPGGLAGVETQYF
few	.	TRBJ2-2	TRBV19	TGTGCCAGTACCTATTTAACGGGAGCTCGCGAGGAGCTGTTTTTT	CASTYLTGAREELFF
once	.	TRBJ2-2	TRBV11-2	TGTGCCAGCAGGAGAGACAGCCGTCCCACCGGGGAGCTGTTTTTT	CASRRDSRPTGELFF
.	.	TRBJ2-5	TRBV19	TGTGCCAGTAGTAAGCCTAGCGCCTACGGGGCCCAGTACTTC	CASSKPSAYGAQYF
.	TRBD1	TRBJ1-1	TRBV19	TGTGCCAGTACTCCACAGGGGTCAGGGATGTTGCACACTGAAGCTTTCTTT	CASTPQGSGMLHTEAFF
.	TRBD2	TRBJ2-3	TRBV4-3	TGCGCCAGCAGCCAAGATATTGGGCGGGAGCGGGCAGATACGCAGTATTTT	CASSQDIGRERADTQYF
.	.	TRBJ2-1	TRBV9	.	CASSVGSGTPISEFF
.	.	TRBJ1-4	TRBV6-6	TGTGCCAGCAGAAACTCAAGACAGGAAAAACTGTTTTTT	CASRNSRQEKLFF